The rows below give T cell receptor beta chains drawn from one sample of a study of control samples from healthy donors and cancer patients. Measured with immunoSEQ multiplex PCR; TCRdb has only the in-frame clones, and not every one. Seen here are about 220,000 clones, about 93% observed once, and the top ten hold more than 1.3%. Sequencing was performed on blood. These receptors were collected from a man aged 50 to 59 in good health. The CDR3 runs from the conserved cysteine through the conserved F or W. D genes are given only for firm matches.

V	J	D	CDR3	DNA
TRBV28	TRBJ1-3	NA	CASSPPQGSSGNTIYF	TGTGCCAGCAGTCCGCCACAGGGATCCTCTGGAAACACCATATATTTT
TRBV20-1	TRBJ1-1	NA	CSASAGTLEAFF	TGCAGTGCTAGTGCCGGGACATTGGAAGCTTTCTTT
TRBV9	TRBJ1-1	NA	CASSVVGPNTEAFF	TGTGCCAGCAGCGTCGTGGGGCCCAACACTGAAGCTTTCTTT
TRBV5-1	TRBJ2-5	NA	CASSLSPQETQYF	TGCGCCAGCAGCTTGAGCCCCCAAGAGACCCAGTACTTC
TRBV27	TRBJ2-3	TRBD1	CASRYLTGSTDTQYF	TGTGCCAGCAGATATCTGACAGGGAGCACAGATACGCAGTATTTT
TRBV9	TRBJ2-3	NA	CASSVGLGTDTQYF	TGTGCCAGCAGCGTAGGACTCGGCACAGATACGCAGTATTTT
TRBV30	TRBJ1-1	TRBD1	CAWSVELGQPTEAFF	TGTGCCTGGAGTGTAGAGTTGGGACAGCCTACTGAAGCTTTCTTT
TRBV20-1	TRBJ1-1	NA	CSASPPLGVGTEAFF	TGCAGTGCTAGTCCCCCTCTGGGGGTGGGCACTGAAGCTTTCTTT
TRBV5-1	TRBJ1-2	NA	CASSLGAGSNYGYTF	TGCGCCAGCAGCTTGGGGGCAGGGTCTAACTATGGCTACACCTTC
TRBV19	TRBJ2-6	NA	CASSIQGTGANVLTF	TGTGCCAGTAGTATACAGGGAACTGGGGCCAACGTCCTGACTTTC
TRBV6-5	TRBJ2-5	NA	CASSYVGRAGETQYF	TGTGCCAGCAGTTACGTGGGAAGGGCGGGAGAGACCCAGTACTTC
TRBV2	TRBJ2-2	NA	CASRYTGELFF	TGTGCCAGCAGATACACCGGGGAGCTGTTTTTT
TRBV18	TRBJ2-2	NA	CASSTPNVQAGGELFF	TGTGCCAGCTCAACTCCGAACGTACAGGCGGGCGGGGAGCTGTTTTTT
TRBV18	TRBJ1-2	NA	CASSPIALAEGGYTF	TGTGCCAGCTCACCAATCGCCTTAGCGGAAGGTGGCTACACCTTC